Sequencing of this TCR beta chain was carried out in a study of CD8 T cells in ankylosing spondylitis. TCRdb passed the 5' RACE reads through MiXCR, listing each CDR3 protein once. The table includes approximately 250,000 distinct CDR3 sequences, about 10% detected once. Overall study results and limits: Ankylosing spondylitis blood seemed to carry a telltale TCR beta motif made of under ten highly homologous variants. Relatively scarce in peripheral blood, disease-linked clones were CD8+.

Notes on this clonotype: Its antigen is undetermined.

V was clipped by 4 bases and J by 5 bases, with 11 bases between them. The CDR3 consists of 13 residues. Germline CDR1 SGHNT, CDR2 YENEEA. The chain couples TRBV11-3 to TRBJ2-5; D gene uncertain. This TCR was recovered from a male donor with ankylosing spondylitis or in good health (not recorded which). Sequenced input: blood, either unsorted or a sorted T cell fraction (not recorded which). CDR3 in DNA: TGTGCCAGCAGCTCCGTCCTAAAGGAGACCCAGTACTTC. Translating it yields CASSSVLKETQYF.